What follows are 21 T cell receptor beta chains derived from one specimen sequenced in a study of T-cell reconstitution after alpha-beta-depleted transplantation in children. This sample's TCRbeta library carried unique molecular identifier barcodes. TCRdb re-derived calls from the PCR reads in MiXCR, one entry per CDR3 protein. The sample lists approximately 400,000 distinct CDR3 sequences, approximately 10% seen once, with 5% to 6.5% in the top ten. The source material was PBMCs from the stem cell graft donor, sampled from the stem cell graft. These receptors all stem from a human donor who donated a stem cell graft to a child with acute myeloid leukemia.

This clonotype was seen only a few times. The chain is built from TRBV2 and TRBJ1-4; D is undetermined. Germline CDR1 and CDR2: SNHLY and FYNNEI. There are 13 residues in the CDR3. Trimming removed 8 bases at V and 7 bases at J, with 14 bases between. CDR3 region: CASDQNGSEKLFF. Here the CDR3 DNA reads TGTGCCAGCGATCAGAATGGGAGTGAAAAACTGTTTTTT. The whole variable domain, filled in from reference TRBV2 and TRBJ1-4, reads EPEVTQTPSHQVTQMGQEVILRCVPISNHLYFYWYRQILGQKVEFLVSFYNNEISEKSEIFDDQFSVERPDGSNFTLKIRSTKLEDSAMYFCASDQNGSEKLFFGSGTQLSVL.

This clonotype was counted ten times or more. The chain uses TRBV6-1 and TRBJ1-3, with unresolved D. CDR1 is MNHNS, CDR2 SASEGT, per germline. Deletions cut 5 bases from V and 0 bases from J, with 8 bases between. The CDR3 spans 14 residues. The CDR3 spells CASSRENSGNTIYF. The DNA of the CDR3 is TGTGCCAGCAGTAGAGAAAACTCTGGAAACACCATATATTTT.

This sequence joins TRBV6-5 and TRBJ2-1; 8 bases line up with TRBD2. The germline V gene encodes CDR1 MNHEY and CDR2 SVGAGI. Trimming removed 2 bases from V and 6 bases from J; junction bases left unmatched: 6. This CDR3 has 15 residues. CDR3 DNA sequence: TGTGCCAGCAGTTACACCGGGACTAGTCTCAATGAGCAGTTCTTC. Amino acids: CASSYTGTSLNEQFF.

This clonotype has more than one count but fewer than ten. This chain's CDR3 is CASIQMGDMGLKYNQPQHF. CDR3 in DNA: TGTGCCAGCATCCAAATGGGGGACATGGGCTTAAAATACAATCAGCCCCAGCATTTT. The rearrangement joins TRBV27 to TRBJ1-5; TRBD1 might be the D (6 bases). This CDR3 contains 19 residues. CDR1 is MNHEY, CDR2 SMNVEV, per germline (reference sequence). The germline V and J ends were trimmed by 7 bases and 3 bases, with 28 bases remaining between them.

The genes are TRBV7-9 and TRBJ2-1; D not certain. This CDR3 has 12 residues. From germline, CDR1 is SEHNR and CDR2 FQNEAQ (reference sequence). Trimming took off 1 base at V and 12 bases at J, with 10 bases between the two ends. The CDR3 sequence is CASSLGGSPQFF. CDR3 DNA sequence: TGTGCCAGCAGCTTAGGTGGTAGCCCGCAGTTCTTC.

This clonotype was seen more than once but under ten times. The chain joins TRBV10-3 to TRBJ1-2; TRBD1 is a possible D gene (5 bases). V gave up 2 bases and J gave up 5 bases, with 21 bases separating them. Germline lookup yields CDR1 ENHRY and CDR2 SYGVKD. The CDR3 covers 17 residues. In DNA, the CDR3 is TGTGCCATCAGTGAGAGCAGGGAAGGCTACGAGGGGTATGGCTACACCTTC. Protein sequence: CAISESREGYEGYGYTF.

This clonotype was counted between two and nine times. This chain links TRBV7-2 with TRBJ2-5; no firm D call. Germline V gene lookup returns CDR1 SGHTA and CDR2 FQGNSA. This CDR3 region has 17 residues. Trimming took 4 bases from V and 1 from J, leaving 19 bases between them. The CDR3 loop reads CASSSALDGTFQETQYF. The CDR3 DNA sequence: TGTGCCAGCAGCTCCGCCTTAGACGGAACCTTCCAAGAGACCCAGTACTTC.

J is TRBJ1-3 and V is TRBV7-2, with a weak D call TRBD1 (6 bases). The germline CDR1 and CDR2 sequences are SGHTA and FQGNSA. This CDR3 is 14 amino acids long. V lost 5 bases and J lost 1, with 9 bases in between. The CDR3 region has the DNA TGTGCCAGCAGCAACAGGGCGTCTGGAAACACCATATATTTT. Amino acid sequence: CASSNRASGNTIYF.

This clonotype was counted a few times. The chain has TRBV4-2 and TRBJ2-2; possible D gene TRBD2, 6 bases. This CDR3 contains 16 residues. Trimming removed 0 bases at V and 0 bases at J, with 8 bases between. CDR1 and CDR2 from the germline V gene are LGHNA and YNFKEQ. In DNA, the CDR3 is TGTGCCAGCAGCCAAGAAACGGGAGCGAACACCGGGGAGCTGTTTTTT. This sequence encodes CASSQETGANTGELFF.

This clonotype has a count of ten or more. The rearrangement links TRBV5-1 to TRBJ2-1, with D possibly being TRBD2 (5 bases). The length of the CDR3 is 13 residues. V was shortened by 3 bases and J by 8 bases, with 12 bases between the two germline ends. The germline V gene encodes CDR1 SGHRS and CDR2 YFSETQ. The CDR3 coding sequence is TGCGCCAGCAGCTCCCTAGCTCCGCATGAGCAGTTCTTC. It is translated as CASSSLAPHEQFF.

This clonotype showed up just a few times. This chain uses TRBV7-9 with TRBJ1-4; the match to TRBD1 covers 9 bases. The V gene end was trimmed by 5 bases and the J gene end by 8 bases; junction bases not matched to a gene: 9. Germline CDR1 is SEHNR and CDR2 is FQNEAQ (reference sequence). CDR3 length equals 15 residues. This CDR3 is CASSANRGRNEKLFF. CDR3 nucleotide sequence: TGTGCCAGCAGCGCTAACAGGGGGCGAAACGAAAAACTGTTTTTT.

The chain carries TRBV9 and TRBJ2-3; D might be TRBD2 (6 bases). This CDR3 is 18 amino acids long. Per germline, CDR1 SGDLS and CDR2 YYNGEE. V lost 4 bases to trimming and J lost 3 bases, with 24 bases between them. The CDR3 nucleotides read TGTGCCAGCAGCCCAGAGGCGGGGAGCTCGGCAGGGACAGATACGCAGTATTTT. Its translation: CASSPEAGSSAGTDTQYF.

This chain joins TRBV6-2 or TRBV6-3 and TRBJ2-2; 7 bases align to TRBD2. Per the germline V gene, CDR1 is MNHEY and CDR2 is SVGEGT. The CDR3 is 15 amino acids. V was pared by 4 bases and J by 3 bases, with 5 bases of the junction left unmatched. This chain's CDR3 is CASSFVGGHTGELFF. Here the CDR3 DNA reads TGTGCCAGCAGTTTTGTGGGAGGGCACACCGGGGAGCTGTTTTTT.

V usage is TRBV7-9 and J usage is TRBJ2-3; 9 bases line up with TRBD2. This CDR3 contains 14 residues. Trimming cost V 8 bases and J 1 base; bases outside gene matches: 4. Germline V gene sequence: CDR1 SEHNR, CDR2 FQNEAQ (reference sequence). The CDR3 nucleotides read TGTGCCAGCTTGGAGCGGGGGGGCACAGATACGCAGTATTTT. Translation gives CASLERGGTDTQYF. The variable domain in full, with the rest retrieved from reference TRBV7-9 and TRBJ2-3, is DTGVSQNPRHKITKRGQNVTFRCDPISEHNRLYWYRQTLGQGPEFLTYFQNEAQLEKSRLLSDRFSAERPKGSFSTLEIQRTEQGDSAMYLCASLERGGTDTQYFGPGTRLTVL.

This clonotype turned up a few times. The V and J genes are TRBV7-8 and TRBJ2-7; 7 nucleotides agree with TRBD1. V lost 1 base to trimming and J lost 4 bases; unmatched junction nucleotides: 4. The CDR3 runs 14 residues. The germline V gene encodes CDR1 SGHVS and CDR2 FQNEAQ. The CDR3 DNA sequence: TGTGCCAGCAGCTTAGGGACAGGAATGTACGAGCAGTACGTC. It specifies CASSLGTGMYEQYV.

This clonotype was observed at least ten times. The chain links TRBV4-1 to TRBJ2-2, with 11 bases that match TRBD2. The CDR3 is 18 amino acids. Germline V gene sequence: CDR1 MGHRA, CDR2 YSYEKL. V gave up 0 bases and J gave up 3 bases; unmatched junction bases: 6. The CDR3 DNA follows: TGCGCCAGCAGCCAAGAGCTAGCGGGGGGCCCTTACACCGGGGAGCTGTTTTTT. Translating gives CASSQELAGGPYTGELFF.

V is TRBV12-3 or TRBV12-4 and J is TRBJ1-5; the D gene is possibly TRBD1 (6 bases). With 1 base removed from V and 6 bases from J, the gap between germline ends came to 13 bases. CDR3 size: 15 residues. CDR3 coding DNA: TGTGCCAGCAGTTTAGAGCCCTTAGGGGGTCAGCCCCAGCATTTT. Its translation is CASSLEPLGGQPQHF.

This clonotype was recorded many times. The rearrangement joins TRBV29-1 to TRBJ2-5, with D perhaps assigned TRBD1 or TRBD2 (5 bases each). V was pared by 5 bases and J by 7 bases, with 14 bases between. Per germline, CDR1 SQVTM and CDR2 ANQGSEA. The CDR3 contains 12 residues. The DNA for the CDR3 is TGCAGCGTTTCCGGGGCCATCGGGACCCAGTACTTC. It encodes CSVSGAIGTQYF. Complete variable domain (other parts from reference TRBV29-1 and TRBJ2-5): SAVISQKPSRDICQRGTSLTIQCQVDSQVTMMFWYRQQPGQSLTLIATANQGSEATYESGFVIDKFPISRPNLTFSTLTVSNMSPEDSSIYLCSVSGAIGTQYFGPGTRLLVL.

This clonotype came up many times. The J gene is TRBJ2-3, the V gene TRBV20-1, with 12 bases that match TRBD2. This CDR3 is built from 19 residues. Germline CDR1 is DFQATT and CDR2 is SNEGSKA (reference sequence). Trimming removed 2 bases from V and 0 bases from J; junction bases left unmatched: 12. This CDR3 is CSARMRLAGGPGSTDTQYF. CDR3 DNA sequence: TGCAGTGCTAGAATGAGGCTAGCGGGGGGGCCGGGAAGCACAGATACGCAGTATTTT.

This clonotype was detected ten times or more. J is TRBJ2-1 and V is TRBV12-3 or TRBV12-4; TRBD2 is a possible D gene (6 bases). Trimming pared 6 bases from V and 5 bases from J, leaving 17 bases between. This CDR3 region has 15 residues. This chain's CDR3 is CASSLYRETNNEQFF. CDR3 sequence (DNA): TGTGCCAGCAGCTTATACCGGGAGACCAACAATGAGCAGTTCTTC.

This clonotype was counted between two and nine times. The V gene is TRBV7-2, the J gene TRBJ2-2; TRBD2 agrees at 8 bases. Germline V CDR1 and CDR2: SGHTA, FQGNSA. This CDR3 has 14 residues. V was clipped by 8 bases and J by 7 bases; unmatched bases: 9. DNA for the CDR3: TGTGCCAGCGCGAAGTCGGGGGGGATCGGGGAGCTGTTTTTT. Amino acid sequence: CASAKSGGIGELFF.